Listed below are T cell receptor beta chains from one sample, sequenced in a study of tumor and adjacent non-tumor tissue in lung cancer. From the multiplex PCR reads, TCRdb called clonotypes with MiXCR, one entry per CDR3 protein. The repertoire has under 150,000 distinct CDR3 sequences, about 71% of them found once; the top ten carry roughly 20%. Sample: lung tumor tissue. These receptors came from a man aged 55 to 69 with small cell lung cancer. The CDR3 runs from the conserved cysteine through the conserved F or W. D genes are given only for firm matches. Part of the rows lack a size; the others show once, few, many or a class for expanded clones.

D gene,J gene,clone size,V gene,CDR3 DNA,CDR3 protein
TRBD1,TRBJ1-3,NA,TRBV6-5,TGTATCAGCGGTTACTCAGGGGGTGGAAACACCATATATTTT,CISGYSGGGNTIYF
NA,TRBJ2-1,few,TRBV11-2,TGTGTCAGCAGCCCCACGACGGGGTTAAATGAGCAGTTCTTC,CVSSPTTGLNEQFF
NA,TRBJ2-5,NA,TRBV7-3,TGTGCCAGCATCTTAACTGCAGGAAGGGGACAAGAGACCCAGTACTTC,CASILTAGRGQETQYF
NA,TRBJ2-1,NA,TRBV20-1,TGCAGTGCTAGTGGGTGGGGGCGGGGGAGTGAACAGTTCTTC,CSASGWGRGSEQFF
NA,TRBJ2-3,few,TRBV5-1,TGCGCCAGCAGCTTGGATGACGGGCAGGGGGGCGGTACGCAGTATTTT,CASSLDDGQGGGTQYF
TRBD2,TRBJ2-5,few,TRBV20-1,TGCAGTGCTAGACCTAGCGGGAGGGCCGCGGAGACCCAGTACTTC,CSARPSGRAAETQYF
TRBD1,TRBJ1-2,NA,TRBV12-3/TRBV12-4,TGTGCCACCAGTCCGTCCGGGACAGGGGGCTATGGCTACACCTTC,CATSPSGTGGYGYTF
TRBD2,TRBJ2-5,NA,TRBV12-3/TRBV12-4,TGTACCAGCGGGGATTTAGGGGTACAAGAGACCCAGTACTTC,CTSGDLGVQETQYF
NA,TRBJ1-1,NA,TRBV30,TGTGCCTGGACGGACGGGAACACTGAAGCTATCTTT,CAWTDGNTEAIF
NA,TRBJ2-1,NA,TRBV11-2,TGTGTCAGCAGCGCCCAAAGGGTACACAATGAGCAGTTCTTC,CVSSAQRVHNEQFF
TRBD2,TRBJ2-5,NA,TRBV6-5,TGTGCCAGCACTACACTAGCGAACCAAGAGACCCAGTACTTC,CASTTLANQETQYF
TRBD2,TRBJ2-1,few,TRBV11-2,TGTGCCAGCAGTCACGGACTAGCGGGAAATATTGAGCAGTTCTTC,CASSHGLAGNIEQFF
TRBD1,TRBJ1-5,NA,TRBV12-3/TRBV12-4,TGTGCCAGCAGCCCGGGACAGTATAGCAATCAGCCCCAGCATTTT,CASSPGQYSNQPQHF
NA,TRBJ2-3,NA,TRBV5-1,TGCGCCAGCAGAATAGGCCCGCAATCGGCAGATACGCAGTATTTT,CASRIGPQSADTQYF
TRBD1,TRBJ1-2,many,TRBV28,TGTGCCAGCAGTTCTACAGGGGGCCAGTATGGCTACACCTTC,CASSSTGGQYGYTF
NA,TRBJ2-1,once,TRBV30,TGTGACTGGAGTGCAACCGTCGAGCAGTTCTTC,CDWSATVEQFF
NA,TRBJ1-6,NA,TRBV4-1,TGCGCCAGCAGCCAGGGACGGCAAGATTCACCCCTCCACTTT,CASSQGRQDSPLHF
NA,TRBJ2-7,NA,TRBV12-3/TRBV12-4,TGTGCCAGCAGTTTATGTGGGGACGAGCAGTACTTC,CASSLCGDEQYF
NA,TRBJ2-1,few,TRBV4-1,TGCGCCAGCAGCCCCCGACAGACTAAGGTTAACAATGAGCAGTTCTTC,CASSPRQTKVNNEQFF
NA,TRBJ2-1,NA,TRBV6-1,TGTACTAGCAGTGAGAGGGGGTACAATGAGCAGTTCTTC,CTSSERGYNEQFF
NA,TRBJ2-7,once,TRBV11-2,TGTGCCAGCAGCTTAAATTTTTTTAACGGGAGTCGATCCTATGAGCAGTACTTC,CASSLNFFNGSRSYEQYF
NA,TRBJ2-5,NA,TRBV20-1,TGCAGTGCTACCCACCGGGCGGAGACCCAGTACTTC,CSATHRAETQYF
TRBD2,TRBJ2-3,NA,TRBV12-3/TRBV12-4,TGTGCCAGCAGTGAAAGGAGCTGGGGACTAGCCAGCACAGATATGCAGTATTTT,CASSERSWGLASTDMQYF
NA,TRBJ1-4,NA,TRBV6-1,TGTGCCAGCAGTCGCCAGACAGACGAAAAACTGTTTTTT,CASSRQTDEKLFF
NA,TRBJ1-1,NA,TRBV19,TGTGCCAGTAGTGTTACAGCGGCTCACACTGAAGCTTTCTTT,CASSVTAAHTEAFF
NA,TRBJ2-7,NA,TRBV20-1,TGCAGTGGTCGAGTGGCGATGGCTTCCTACGAGCAGTACTTC,CSGRVAMASYEQYF
NA,TRBJ2-5,NA,TRBV5-5,TGTGCCAGGAGCTCTGGACTGTGGCAAGAGACCCAGTACTTC,CARSSGLWQETQYF
NA,TRBJ2-3,NA,TRBV29-1,TGCAGCGTTGAACTAGCTGGCACAAATACGCAGTATTTT,CSVELAGTNTQYF
NA,TRBJ1-4,NA,TRBV12-3/TRBV12-4,TGTACCAGCAGAGATGATTCAGTTGCTAATGAGAAACTGTTTTTT,CTSRDDSVANEKLFF
NA,TRBJ1-5,many,TRBV12-3/TRBV12-4,TGTGCCAGCAGACAGGATAGCAATCAGCCCCAGCATTTT,CASRQDSNQPQHF
NA,TRBJ1-6,many,TRBV28,TGTGCCAGCGGAGGTTCACCCCTCCACTTT,CASGGSPLHF
TRBD2,TRBJ2-7,many,TRBV12-3/TRBV12-4,TGTGCCAGCAGTCTTGCTAGCGGGATGGGTGAGCAGTACTTC,CASSLASGMGEQYF
NA,TRBJ2-5,NA,TRBV7-9,TGTGCCAGCAGCTTAGTACGCGAAGAGACCCAGTACTTC,CASSLVREETQYF
NA,TRBJ2-2,NA,TRBV4-2,TGTACCAGCAGCCAAGCGGCAGAGTCGAACACCGGGGAGCTGTTTTTT,CTSSQAAESNTGELFF
TRBD2,TRBJ2-7,NA,TRBV20-1,TGCAGTGCTAGGGGCCCAGCGGGAGAATCCGAGCAGTACTTC,CSARGPAGESEQYF
NA,TRBJ1-5,many,TRBV6-1,TGTGCCAGCAGTCAACTGGACGCTTATAGCAATCAGCCCCAGCATTTT,CASSQLDAYSNQPQHF
NA,TRBJ1-2,NA,TRBV28,TGTGCCAGCAGTCGCGTAGACAGGACCTACGGCTACACCTTC,CASSRVDRTYGYTF
TRBD1,TRBJ2-7,NA,TRBV4-1,TGCGCCAGCAGCCCTCATGGGAGACAGGGGGCATCCGGGCAGTACTTC,CASSPHGRQGASGQYF
TRBD2,TRBJ2-5,once,TRBV11-2,TGTGCCAACAGCGAGACTAGCGGGAGTGAGGAGTTC,CANSETSGSEEF
NA,TRBJ1-3,few,TRBV20-1,TGCAGTGCTAGTGGTCGGGGGACTGGAAACACCATATATTTT,CSASGRGTGNTIYF
NA,TRBJ2-7,NA,TRBV7-9,TGTGCCAGCAACTCCCGCTGCCTATTTGCCTACGAGCAGTACTTC,CASNSRCLFAYEQYF
NA,TRBJ2-3,NA,TRBV29-1,TGCAGCGTTGACAGAGGATGCGGTTGGATGGGTACGCAGTATTTT,CSVDRGCGWMGTQYF
NA,TRBJ2-3,many,TRBV4-2,TGTGCCAGCAGCCAAGATCAGGGTACAATCAGCACAGATACGCAGTATTTT,CASSQDQGTISTDTQYF
NA,TRBJ2-3,NA,TRBV12-3/TRBV12-4,TGTGGCAGCAGCCCCATGTGGAGGTGGGATACGCAGTATTTT,CGSSPMWRWDTQYF
NA,TRBJ1-4,NA,TRBV11-1,TGTGCCAGTAGCCAGACAGCTGAAAAAGTGTTTTTT,CASSQTAEKVFF
NA,TRBJ2-3,NA,TRBV6-1,TGTGCCAGCTGTGAAGGGGGGTATAGCACAGATACGCAGTATTTT,CASCEGGYSTDTQYF
TRBD2,TRBJ2-3,many,TRBV11-2,TGTGCCAGCAGCTTTGGAGCGGGAGTGGGGGATACGCAGTATTTT,CASSFGAGVGDTQYF
NA,TRBJ2-1,NA,TRBV29-1,TGCAGCTTTGAAGATCTGAGGGAATCGGGTGAGCAGTTCTTC,CSFEDLRESGEQFF